This T cell receptor (beta chain) was sequenced during a study of blood T cell repertoires in COVID-19. This clone was detected only a few times. The method was immunoSEQ multiplex PCR; TCRdb's version includes in-frame clones alone and lacks a portion of them. Altogether about 270,000 clones are present, approximately 87% being singletons, with the ten largest covering less than 3%. The sequenced sample was peripheral blood. This clonotype was obtained from a woman aged 50 to 60 with acute or convalescent COVID-19.

DNA of the CDR3: TGTGCCTGGAGTGTACGGGGACTAGCGGGACGGGCCTCCTACAATGAGCAGTTCTTC. Its protein is CAWSVRGLAGRASYNEQFF. The rearrangement links TRBV30 to TRBJ2-1, with 13 nucleotides matching TRBD2. The CDR3 is 19 amino acids. Germline V CDR1 and CDR2: GTSNPN, SVGIG (reference sequence). The trim removed 0 bases at V and 0 bases at J, leaving 8 bases unmatched.